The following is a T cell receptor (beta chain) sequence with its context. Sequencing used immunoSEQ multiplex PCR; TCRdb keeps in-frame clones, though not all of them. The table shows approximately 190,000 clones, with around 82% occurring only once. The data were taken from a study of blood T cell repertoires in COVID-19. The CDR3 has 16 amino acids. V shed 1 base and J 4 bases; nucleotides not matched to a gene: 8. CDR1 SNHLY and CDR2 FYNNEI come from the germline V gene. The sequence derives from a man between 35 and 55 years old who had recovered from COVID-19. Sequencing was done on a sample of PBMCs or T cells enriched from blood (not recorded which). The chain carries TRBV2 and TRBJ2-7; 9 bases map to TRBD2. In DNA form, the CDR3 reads TGTGCCAGCAGTGAAGTGTCCAGCGGGGGGTCGTACGAGCAGTACTTC. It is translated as CASSEVSSGGSYEQYF.